This T cell receptor beta chain is drawn from a study of T cells in Graves' hyperthyroidism and ophthalmopathy. CDR3 size: 13 residues. Trimming left V 2 bases short and J 0 bases short, with 2 bases between. Germline V gene lookup returns CDR1 MNHNY and CDR2 SVGAGI (reference sequence). RNA transcripts yielded amplified TCR beta CDR3 regions. HTBI primers were used for first-round RT-PCR of the TCR CDR3. TCRdb re-called the multiplex PCR reads through MiXCR, storing one row per CDR3 protein. The table records approximately 600,000 distinct CDR3 sequences, about 14% of them present only once. This clonotype has at least ten counts. Its specificity is not known. Study-level findings and limits: Most thyroid clonotypes expanded above 0.001 appeared in blood too.

Among ophthalmopathy patients, the Clinical Activity Score reached at least 3, the NOSPECS grade reached at least 4, and duration remained under 3 months. PBMCs came from 10 ml fresh peripheral blood. The sequence was obtained from a woman aged 18-30 years with Graves' ophthalmopathy. This sequence joins TRBV6-6 and TRBJ2-1; no definite D call. The sample was blood. In DNA, the CDR3 is TGTGCCAGCAGTTACAGCTCCTACAATGAGCAGTTCTTC. Translating it yields CASSYSSYNEQFF.